These 32 T cell receptor beta chains came from one sample sequenced in a study of CD8+ T cells in alopecia areata. Noted treatment: oral pan-JAK inhibitor, 5-10 mg twice daily. The authors extracted RNA and reverse transcribed it into cDNA as the sequencing template. TCRdb's table, derived via immunoSEQ multiplex PCR, lists solely in-frame clones and lacks some. The repertoire has about 74,000 clones, 29% of them found once; the top ten carry 14% to 15%. The material sequenced was CD8+ T cells sorted from blood, taken at week 4, from a patient treated with tofacitinib. These receptors were collected from a human donor with alopecia areata.

Regarding this clone: The junction departs from the called germline gene at one end, perhaps through a read error. The V gene is TRBV29-1, the J gene TRBJ1-2; 10 positions agree with TRBD1. This CDR3 has 13 residues. Per germline, CDR1 SQVTM and CDR2 ANQGSEA. This CDR3 is CSVRAGTGVPLLF. DNA for the CDR3: TGCAGCGTTCGGGCCGGGACAGGGGTCCCCCTGCTCTTC.

This clone has just a few counts. The V call is TRBV27, the J call TRBJ2-7; D possibly corresponds to TRBD2 (5 bases). The CDR3 runs 12 residues. V dropped 2 bases and J dropped 5 bases, with 7 bases sitting between them. Germline V gene sequence: CDR1 MNHEY, CDR2 SMNVEV (reference sequence). The CDR3 coding sequence is TGTGCCAGCAGTTTACCGGGGAACGAGCAGTACTTC. It encodes CASSLPGNEQYF.

This clone was counted only a few times. This chain joins TRBV6-6 and TRBJ1-5; D perhaps matches TRBD1 (5 bases). The CDR3 is made up of 14 amino acids. Germline V lookup: CDR1 MNHNY, CDR2 SVGAGI (reference sequence). Trimming took 5 bases from V and 2 from J, leaving 10 bases between them. CDR3 loop: CASSEGRGNQPQHF. The DNA of the CDR3 is TGTGCCAGCAGTGAGGGACGAGGCAATCAGCCCCAGCATTTT.

This clone was recorded a few times. The chain has TRBV4-1 and TRBJ1-3, with D unresolved. The CDR3 is made up of 14 amino acids. Looked up from germline, CDR1 is MGHRA and CDR2 is YSYEKL. With 4 bases removed from V and 2 bases from J, the gap between germline ends came to 9 bases. The CDR3 spells CASSPILTGNTIYF. The CDR3 nucleotides are TGCGCCAGCAGCCCTATCCTGACTGGAAACACCATATATTTT.

This clone was seen a few times. The junction differs from germline at one of its ends, possibly a read error. The chain employs TRBV7-6 and TRBJ2-3; 8 bases fit TRBD2. The CDR3 spans 13 residues. The germline CDR1 and CDR2 sequences are SGHVS and FNYEAQ. The CDR3 sequence is CASSALAGPLQGF. The CDR3 bases are TGTGCCAGCAGCGCCCTAGCGGGCCCTCTCCAGGGTTTT.

In the case of this clone: The same CDR3 is also encoded by other DNA sequences in this sample. CDR3 amino acids: CSVEVGQGANEQFF. The DNA for the CDR3 is TGCAGCGTTGAGGTCGGACAGGGGGCAAATGAGCAGTTCTTC. The chain uses TRBV29-1 and TRBJ2-1; 11 bases agree with TRBD1. The CDR3 contains 14 residues. V trimming: 3 bases; J trimming: 7 bases; junction bases outside the gene matches: 5. Per the germline V gene, CDR1 is SQVTM and CDR2 is ANQGSEA.

The rearrangement links TRBV30 to TRBJ2-3, with 10 bases lining up with TRBD2. CDR1 is GTSNPN, CDR2 SVGIG, per germline (reference sequence). The V gene end was trimmed by 7 bases and the J gene end by 3 bases; junction bases not matched to a gene: 7. The CDR3 has 14 amino acids. CDR3 coding DNA: TGTGCCTCACCAGCGGGAGGGCCAACAGATACGCAGTATTTT. Encoded protein: CASPAGGPTDTQYF.

The J gene is TRBJ2-1, the V gene TRBV7-8; 7 bases are shared with TRBD2. The germline V gene encodes CDR1 SGHVS and CDR2 FQNEAQ. The J segment lost 8 bases and the V segment lost 0 bases, leaving 7 bases of the junction unmatched. The CDR3 extends over 15 amino acids. CDR3 nucleotides: TGTGCCAGCAGCTTAGCGGGAGGGCCTGACTATGAGCAGTTCTTC. Protein product: CASSLAGGPDYEQFF.

The genes are TRBV7-9 and TRBJ2-1; maybe TRBD2 (6 bases). Germline V lookup: CDR1 SEHNR, CDR2 FQNEAQ (reference sequence). The CDR3 covers 16 residues. The germline V and J ends were trimmed by 6 bases and 8 bases, with 23 bases remaining between them. CDR3 DNA sequence: TGTGCCAGCAGACGCGGCCAGGCGGGATTCCCCGATGAGCAGTTCTTC. Its translation: CASRRGQAGFPDEQFF.

The chain combines TRBV29-1 with TRBJ2-1, with TRBD1 identical over 7 bases. J gave up 2 bases and V 6 bases, and 7 bases lay outside the gene matches. Germline lookup yields CDR1 SQVTM and CDR2 ANQGSEA. The CDR3 has 14 amino acids. CDR3 DNA: TGCAGCGTAGCACTAACAGGGGCCTACAATGAGCAGTTCTTC. Protein sequence: CSVALTGAYNEQFF.

This clone was observed a few times. The V and J genes are TRBV30 and TRBJ2-4, with TRBD1 matching over 10 bases. V trimming: 4 bases; J trimming: 9 bases; junction bases outside the gene matches: 9. This CDR3 has 14 amino acids. Germline V lookup: CDR1 GTSNPN, CDR2 SVGIG (reference sequence). For the CDR3, the DNA is TGTGCCTGGAATACCGGGACAGGGGATGTCATTCAGTACTTC. Its protein product is CAWNTGTGDVIQYF.

This clone was seen only a few times. V is TRBV2 and J is TRBJ2-3, with D maybe TRBD2 (5 bases). The CDR3 covers 19 residues. Trimming took 5 bases from V and 0 from J, leaving 24 bases between them. Germline V gene lookup returns CDR1 SNHLY and CDR2 FYNNEI. The CDR3 DNA reads as TGTGCCAGCAGTCTGGTCGGAGCGGAGCCTAGGGCTAGCACAGATACGCAGTATTTT. It translates to CASSLVGAEPRASTDTQYF.

This clone turned up a few times. V is TRBV30 and J is TRBJ1-2; D is uncertain. The V end was cut by 3 bases, the J end by 7 bases, with 12 bases between. The CDR3 runs 12 residues. Germline V gene data show CDR1 as GTSNPN and CDR2 as SVGIG (reference sequence). For the CDR3, the DNA is TGTGCCTGGAGAGAGGAAACGGTTGGCTACACCTTC. Amino acids: CAWREETVGYTF.

The genes are TRBV9 and TRBJ2-3, with TRBD2 as a possible D gene (7 bases). The germline V gene encodes CDR1 SGDLS and CDR2 YYNGEE. CDR3 length equals 16 residues. Trimming took 4 bases from V and 2 from J, leaving 17 bases between them. For the CDR3, the DNA is TGTGCCAGCAGCCCCCTGGACAGCGGGATCACAGATACGCAGTATTTT. The encoded protein is CASSPLDSGITDTQYF.

V is TRBV2 and J is TRBJ2-7; 14 positions agree with TRBD2. With 2 bases clipped from V and 3 bases from J, the junction kept 3 bases outside the gene matches. CDR3 length: 16 residues. The germline V gene encodes CDR1 SNHLY and CDR2 FYNNEI. The CDR3 coding sequence is TGTGCCAGCAGTGAAAGGGGACTAGCGGGAGACTACGAGCAGTACTTC. Residues: CASSERGLAGDYEQYF.

The V call is TRBV7-9, the J call TRBJ2-7, with D tentatively TRBD1 (6 bases). Germline CDR1 and CDR2: SEHNR and FQNEAQ (reference sequence). The CDR3 totals 15 residues. V lost 5 bases to trimming and J lost 3 bases, with 17 bases between them. The CDR3 sequence is CASSHQTGTSYEQYF. In nucleotides, the CDR3 is TGTGCCAGCAGCCACCAGACCGGGACAAGCTACGAGCAGTACTTC.

The chain combines TRBV30 with TRBJ2-5, with 7 bases lining up with TRBD2. J was trimmed by 5 bases and V by 2 bases; bases with no gene match: 8. The CDR3 consists of 14 residues. Germline-derived CDR1 and CDR2 are GTSNPN and SVGIG (reference sequence). CDR3 protein: CAWSPGGVQETQYF. DNA for the CDR3: TGTGCCTGGAGTCCTGGGGGGGTTCAGGAGACCCAGTACTTC. Drawing the rest from reference TRBV30 and TRBJ2-5, the complete variable domain is SQTIHQWPATLVQPVGSPLSLECTVEGTSNPNLYWYRQAAGRGLQLLFYSVGIGQISSEVPQNLSASRPQDRQFILSSKKLLLSDSGFYLCAWSPGGVQETQYFGPGTRLLVL.

The table lists this clone with a few counts. For the CDR3, the DNA is TGCAGCGTTGAGTCCAGGCAGAACTATGGCTACACCTTC. Amino acid sequence: CSVESRQNYGYTF. The genes are TRBV29-1 and TRBJ1-2; D is unresolved. V lost 3 bases and J lost 2, with 10 bases in between. Germline CDR1 is SQVTM and CDR2 is ANQGSEA. The CDR3 has 13 residues.

This rearrangement joins TRBV7-2 to TRBJ2-1, with TRBD2 matching 9 bases. Germline V gives CDR1 SGHTA, CDR2 FQGNSA. This CDR3 is 17 amino acids long. V gave up 0 bases and J gave up 5 bases; unmatched junction bases: 8. CDR3 sequence (DNA): TGTGCCAGCAGCTTAGCGCTCGGGACTAGCCCTAACAATGAGCAGTTCTTC. The encoded protein is CASSLALGTSPNNEQFF.

This clone was counted many times. The chain employs TRBV5-5 and TRBJ2-3; possible D gene TRBD2, 5 bases. V gave up 1 base and J gave up 2 bases, with 8 bases separating them. Germline V CDR1 and CDR2: SGHKS, YYEKEE (reference sequence). The CDR3 has 14 amino acids. The CDR3 coding sequence is TGTGCCAGCAGCTTGAAAGCGGTCACAGATACGCAGTATTTT. It translates to CASSLKAVTDTQYF.

J is TRBJ2-3 and V is TRBV7-9, with 10 bases lining up with TRBD2. V lost 4 bases, J lost 4 bases, and 8 bases stayed unmatched. The CDR3 totals 16 residues. Germline V gene sequence: CDR1 SEHNR, CDR2 FQNEAQ (reference sequence). CDR3 nucleotide sequence: TGTGCCAGCAGCTCTACTCGAGCGGGAGGGGCAGATACGCAGTATTTT. Translated, it gives CASSSTRAGGADTQYF.

V and J are TRBV29-1 and TRBJ1-2; D not certain. In germline, CDR1 is SQVTM, CDR2 ANQGSEA. Deletions cut 4 bases from V and 1 base from J, with 7 bases between. This CDR3 has 12 amino acids. This chain's CDR3 is CSVVSLNYGYTF. Written as DNA, the CDR3 is TGCAGCGTTGTTAGCCTTAACTATGGCTACACCTTC.

The V and J genes are TRBV11-2 and TRBJ2-5; 11 bases agree with TRBD1. Germline trimming cut 4 bases from V and 4 bases from J; bases unmatched to any gene: 11. Germline CDR1 and CDR2: SGHAT and FQNNGV. The CDR3 has 17 amino acids. The CDR3 protein is CASSSPMDRGLGETQYF. The CDR3 DNA is TGTGCCAGCAGCTCACCCATGGACAGGGGGCTTGGAGAGACCCAGTACTTC.

This clone was seen a handful of times. The chain uses TRBV29-1 and TRBJ2-2; no clear D gene. The germline V gene encodes CDR1 SQVTM and CDR2 ANQGSEA. The V gene lost 3 bases and the J gene lost 5 bases, with 4 bases spanning the gap. This CDR3 spans 11 amino acids. This CDR3 reads CSVDATGELFF. CDR3 DNA: TGCAGCGTTGATGCGACCGGGGAGCTGTTTTTT.

The genes are TRBV9 and TRBJ2-2, with D unclear. V was clipped by 0 bases and J by 4 bases, with 4 bases between them. The CDR3 runs to 13 residues. Germline assignment: CDR1 SGDLS and CDR2 YYNGEE. In nucleotides, the CDR3 is TGTGCCAGCAGCGTAGCGGTCACCGGGGAGCTGTTTTTT. Its protein product is CASSVAVTGELFF.

This sequence joins TRBV29-1 and TRBJ2-1; TRBD2 agrees at 10 bases. Trimming cost V 7 bases and J 8 bases; bases outside gene matches: 20. This CDR3 spans 17 amino acids. Germline-derived CDR1 and CDR2 are SQVTM and ANQGSEA. CDR3 coding DNA: TGCAGCGCCGTAGCGGGAGGAAATAAGGTCAAGGGCGATGAGCAGTTCTTC. Translating it yields CSAVAGGNKVKGDEQFF.

This chain connects TRBV5-1 to TRBJ2-1, with 10 bases aligning to TRBD2. This CDR3 has 16 amino acids. Looked up from germline, CDR1 is SGHRS and CDR2 is YFSETQ. After removal of 2 bases from V and 5 bases from J, the junction contained 7 bases not matched to a gene. CDR3 sequence: CASSFYLAGANNEQFF. The CDR3 DNA reads TGCGCCAGCAGCTTCTATCTAGCGGGAGCCAACAATGAGCAGTTCTTC.

The chain links TRBV30 to TRBJ1-2; D is possibly TRBD1 (6 bases). The CDR3 is made up of 13 amino acids. Between the trimmed V and J ends, which lost 4 bases and 2 bases, there was a span of 11 bases. Per the germline V gene, CDR1 is GTSNPN and CDR2 is SVGIG (reference sequence). The CDR3 loop is CAWTPGANYGYTF. The CDR3, as DNA: TGTGCCTGGACCCCAGGGGCGAACTATGGCTACACCTTC.

The chain uses TRBV6-1 and TRBJ2-6, with D possibly being TRBD2 (5 bases). This CDR3 region has 16 residues. The V and J ends lost 2 bases and 0 bases respectively, with 8 bases between them. Germline V lookup: CDR1 MNHNS, CDR2 SASEGT. Written as DNA, the CDR3 is TGTGCCAGCAGTGAAATAGGAGGCTCTGGGGCCAACGTCCTGACTTTC. Amino acids: CASSEIGGSGANVLTF.

This clone was observed a few times. The V and J genes are TRBV29-1 and TRBJ2-7; D might be TRBD1 (6 bases). Germline-derived CDR1 and CDR2 are SQVTM and ANQGSEA. This CDR3 comprises 13 residues. Trimming left V 6 bases short and J 1 base short, with 13 bases between. CDR3 loop: CSVLTGYSYEQYF. CDR3 coding DNA: TGCAGCGTACTAACAGGGTATTCCTACGAGCAGTACTTC.

The chain carries TRBV30 and TRBJ2-7; D remains ambiguous. The V gene lost 1 base and the J gene lost 3 bases, with 7 bases spanning the gap. CDR3 length: 12 amino acids. Germline V gene data show CDR1 as GTSNPN and CDR2 as SVGIG (reference sequence). Here the CDR3 reads CAWSDSLYEQYF. CDR3 nucleotide sequence: TGTGCCTGGAGTGACAGTCTCTACGAGCAGTACTTC.

The rearrangement links TRBV5-6 to TRBJ2-1; possibly TRBD2 for D (5 bases). With 3 bases removed from V and 11 bases from J, the gap between germline ends came to 18 bases. The length of the CDR3 is 14 residues. Germline V CDR1 and CDR2: SGHDT, YYEEEE. As DNA, the CDR3 is TGTGCCAGCAGCTCGGAAGAGGGTCGGGCTCAGCAGTTCTTC. Translation: CASSSEEGRAQQFF.